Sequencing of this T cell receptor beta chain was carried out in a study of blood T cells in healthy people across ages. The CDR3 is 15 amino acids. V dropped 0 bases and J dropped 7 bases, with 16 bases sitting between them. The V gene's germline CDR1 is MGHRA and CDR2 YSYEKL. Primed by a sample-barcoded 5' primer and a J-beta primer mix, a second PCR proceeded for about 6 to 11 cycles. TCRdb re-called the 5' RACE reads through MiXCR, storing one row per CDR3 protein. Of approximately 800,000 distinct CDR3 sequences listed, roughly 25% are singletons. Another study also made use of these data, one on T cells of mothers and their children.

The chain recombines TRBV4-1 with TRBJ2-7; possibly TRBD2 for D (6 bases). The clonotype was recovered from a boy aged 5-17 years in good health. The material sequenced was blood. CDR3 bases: TGCGCCAGCAGCCAAGATTCTGGGGAGGTGAGGGAGCAGTACTTC. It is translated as CASSQDSGEVREQYF.